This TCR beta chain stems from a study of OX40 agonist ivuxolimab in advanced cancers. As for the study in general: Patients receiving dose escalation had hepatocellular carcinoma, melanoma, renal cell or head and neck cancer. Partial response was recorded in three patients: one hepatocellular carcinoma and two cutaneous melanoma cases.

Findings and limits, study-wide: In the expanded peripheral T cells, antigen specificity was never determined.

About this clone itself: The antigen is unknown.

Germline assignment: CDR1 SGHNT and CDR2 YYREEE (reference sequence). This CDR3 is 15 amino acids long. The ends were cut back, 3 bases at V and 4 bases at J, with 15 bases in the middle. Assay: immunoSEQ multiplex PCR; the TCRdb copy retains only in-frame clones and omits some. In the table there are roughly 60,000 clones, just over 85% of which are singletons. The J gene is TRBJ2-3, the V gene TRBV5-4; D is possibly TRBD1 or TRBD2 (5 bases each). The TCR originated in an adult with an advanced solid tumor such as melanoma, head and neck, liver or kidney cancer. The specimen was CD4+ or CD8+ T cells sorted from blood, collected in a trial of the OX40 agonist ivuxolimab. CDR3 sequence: CASSSKEAGSDTQYF. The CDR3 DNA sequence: TGTGCCAGCAGCTCAAAGGAGGCAGGGTCAGATACGCAGTATTTT.